This passage covers 27 T cell receptor beta chains from one sample sequenced in a study of blood T cell repertoires in COVID-19 (dated by TCRdb to 2020 to 2022). The method was the immunoSEQ multiplex PCR assay. This is the immuneACCESS table as TCRdb keeps it, with only in-frame sequences that have V and J called. A part of the clones is gone; compared with another copy, unresolved V genes explain less than half, and the rest is unexplained. This sample gives roughly 250,000 clones in total; roughly 90% of them show up just once. The ten most abundant clones make up about 3% of the sample. Material: PBMCs or T cells enriched from blood (not recorded which). The receptors were gathered from a woman aged 45 to 65 who had recovered from COVID-19.

The chain combines TRBV11-3 with TRBJ2-1; D perhaps matches TRBD2 (6 bases). The CDR3 consists of 15 residues. The germline V and J ends were trimmed by 0 bases and 5 bases, with 11 bases remaining between them. CDR1 and CDR2 from the germline V gene are SGHNT and YENEEA. The CDR3 DNA is TGTGCCAGCAGCTTAGAGAATGGCGGGAACAATGAGCAGTTCTTC. This gives the protein CASSLENGGNNEQFF.

The CDR3 DNA reads TGTGCCACGTCGGACAGCCGCACAGATACGCAGTATTTT. Translation gives CATSDSRTDTQYF. This chain connects TRBV24-1 to TRBJ2-3; D might be TRBD1 (6 bases). The germline gives CDR1 KGHDR, CDR2 SFDVKD. This CDR3 has 13 residues. Trimming removed 10 bases from V and 1 base from J, with 11 bases in between.

The chain links TRBV7-2 to TRBJ1-3; D might be TRBD1 (6 bases). V was cut by 3 bases and J by 0 bases, with 12 bases left in between. The CDR3 loop spans 16 amino acids. From germline, CDR1 is SGHTA and CDR2 FQGNSA. CDR3 amino acids: CASSFRDTHSGNTIYF. CDR3 nucleotide sequence: TGTGCCAGCAGCTTCCGGGACACACACTCTGGAAACACCATATATTTT.

The CDR3 loop reads CASSLHTGTGGYQPQHF. The CDR3, as DNA: TGTGCCAGCAGCCTTCATACCGGGACAGGGGGCTATCAGCCCCAGCATTTT. The chain links TRBV14 to TRBJ1-5, with 12 bases aligning to TRBD1. CDR1 is SGHDN, CDR2 FVKESK, per germline. The CDR3 totals 17 residues. J lost 5 bases, V lost 4 bases, and 9 bases had no gene match.

V gene TRBV12-3 or TRBV12-4 combines with J gene TRBJ2-7; 7 bases align to TRBD1. This CDR3 is 13 amino acids long. After removal of 2 bases from V and 6 bases from J, the junction contained 4 bases not matched to a gene. DNA of the CDR3: TGTGCCAGCAGTTTAAACAGGGACAGCGAGCAGTACTTC. Its protein is CASSLNRDSEQYF.

This clone was seen a handful of times. The rearrangement joins TRBV10-3 to TRBJ1-3; 8 positions match TRBD1. Germline values: CDR1 ENHRY, CDR2 SYGVKD. V lost 9 bases, J lost 4 bases, and 5 bases stayed unmatched. The CDR3 is 13 amino acids. DNA for the CDR3: TGTGCCATTCAGGGGGCAGGAGGAAACACCATATATTTT. Translation gives CAIQGAGGNTIYF.

The rearrangement uses TRBV9 and TRBJ2-1, with D perhaps matching TRBD2 (6 bases). Per germline, CDR1 SGDLS and CDR2 YYNGEE. This CDR3 region has 15 residues. V was trimmed by 4 bases and J by 3 bases, leaving 14 bases between them. The CDR3: CASSSGGIVYNEQFF. The CDR3 DNA reads as TGTGCCAGCAGCTCAGGAGGGATTGTCTACAATGAGCAGTTCTTC.

This chain uses TRBV5-4 with TRBJ2-1, with unresolved D. Germline V CDR1 and CDR2: SGHNT, YYREEE (reference sequence). This CDR3 spans 15 amino acids. V was clipped by 2 bases and J by 0 bases, with 9 bases between them. CDR3 protein: CASSFGISSYNEQFF. Here the CDR3 DNA reads TGTGCCAGCAGCTTTGGTATTAGCTCCTACAATGAGCAGTTCTTC.

The rearrangement links TRBV5-1 to TRBJ2-5, with D uncertain. This CDR3 contains 14 residues. The V gene's germline CDR1 is SGHRS and CDR2 YFSETQ. V lost 0 bases and J lost 1, with 7 bases in between. CDR3: CASSLGVSQETQYF. The DNA for the CDR3 is TGCGCCAGCAGCTTGGGAGTGAGCCAAGAGACCCAGTACTTC.

The count of this clone is one. The chain uses TRBV7-6 and TRBJ1-1, with D uncertain. Trimming cost V 3 bases and J 4 bases, with 9 bases left between them. CDR1 is SGHVS, CDR2 FNYEAQ, per germline. The CDR3 is made up of 13 amino acids. DNA of the CDR3: TGTGCCAGCAGCTTTATAGCCGGCACTGAAGCTTTCTTT. This gives the protein CASSFIAGTEAFF.

This chain connects TRBV5-1 to TRBJ1-2; 12 bases match TRBD1. The ends lost 5 bases at V and 6 bases at J; junction bases unmatched: 5. The CDR3 totals 14 residues. Per the germline V gene, CDR1 is SGHRS and CDR2 is YFSETQ. CDR3 nucleotide sequence: TGCGCCAGCAGGCCGGGACAGGGGGCGGATGGCTACACCTTC. Translated, it gives CASRPGQGADGYTF.

This clone was detected only once. V usage is TRBV5-6 and J usage is TRBJ1-2; 11 positions match TRBD1. The CDR3 length is 15 residues. Germline CDR1 and CDR2: SGHDT and YYEEEE. J gave up 3 bases and V 4 bases, and 5 bases lay outside the gene matches. The CDR3 coding sequence is TGTGCCAGCAGCCTCGGGACAGGGGGTTACTATGGCTACACCTTC. The encoded protein is CASSLGTGGYYGYTF.

This sequence joins TRBV7-2 and TRBJ2-1; 9 positions agree with TRBD1. V lost 5 bases to trimming and J lost 9 bases; unmatched junction nucleotides: 17. The CDR3 length is 17 residues. The germline V gene encodes CDR1 SGHTA and CDR2 FQGNSA. The CDR3 spells CASSLRATGGVGIEQFF. For the CDR3, the DNA is TGTGCCAGCAGCCTACGAGCAACAGGGGGCGTGGGGATTGAGCAGTTCTTC.

The sample holds a few counts of this clone. The rearrangement links TRBV10-1 to TRBJ2-2, with 7 nucleotides matching TRBD2. Germline assignment: CDR1 WNHNN and CDR2 SYGVQD (reference sequence). The CDR3 contains 14 residues. V dropped 6 bases and J dropped 2; count of bases not matched to a gene: 3. The CDR3 loop reads CASRTSPNTGELFF. The DNA for the CDR3 is TGCGCCAGCAGGACTAGCCCTAACACCGGGGAGCTGTTTTTT.

This clone appeared once. The chain recombines TRBV7-9 with TRBJ1-3, with D hard to call. The CDR3 runs to 14 residues. Trimming shortened V by 5 bases and J by 2 bases, and 10 bases separated the two germline ends. Germline V CDR1 and CDR2: SEHNR, FQNEAQ (reference sequence). This chain's CDR3 is CASSPARTGNTIYF. In DNA, the CDR3 is TGTGCCAGCAGCCCCGCGAGGACTGGAAACACCATATATTTT.

This clone appeared once. This rearrangement joins TRBV5-1 to TRBJ1-3; 9 nucleotides match TRBD1. This CDR3 comprises 16 residues. Germline CDR1 is SGHRS and CDR2 is YFSETQ. J was trimmed by 0 bases and V by 0 bases; bases with no gene match: 1. CDR3 bases: TGCGCCAGCAGCTTGGGGGACAGGGCCTCTGGAAACACCATATATTTT. It translates to CASSLGDRASGNTIYF.

The count of this clone is one. CDR3 nucleotides: TGTGCCAGCAGCTTAGGAAATGGGCATACGGATACGCAGTATTTT. Amino acid sequence: CASSLGNGHTDTQYF. The V and J genes are TRBV11-3 and TRBJ2-3; D gene uncertain. The CDR3 length is 15 residues. The germline V gene has CDR1 SGHNT and CDR2 YENEEA. The germline V and J ends were trimmed by 1 base and 6 bases, with 14 bases remaining between them.

The CDR3 DNA sequence: TGTGCCAGCAGCTTGTGGGCTCGCGGAAACACCATATATTTT. Its translation is CASSLWARGNTIYF. The chain couples TRBV5-4 to TRBJ1-3, with D unresolved. The CDR3 has 14 residues. Germline CDR1 SGHNT, CDR2 YYREEE (reference sequence). Trimming cost V 1 base and J 4 bases, with 9 bases left between them.

A few counts support this clone. The same CDR3 arises from other DNA sequences in this sample as well. The V call is TRBV2, the J call TRBJ1-1; no firm D call. This CDR3 spans 14 amino acids. The ends were cut back, 2 bases at V and 2 bases at J, with 9 bases in the middle. Germline CDR1 is SNHLY and CDR2 is FYNNEI. DNA for the CDR3: TGTGCCAGCAGTGAACGGGGTGGCAACACTGAAGCTTTCTTT. The encoded protein is CASSERGGNTEAFF.

This clone appeared once. The chain joins TRBV2 to TRBJ2-7, with D hard to call. V was trimmed by 4 bases and J by 3 bases, leaving 7 bases between them. Germline loops: CDR1 SNHLY, CDR2 FYNNEI. CDR3 size: 12 residues. Written as DNA, the CDR3 is TGTGCCAGCAGTGTAGTATTCTACGAGCAGTACTTC. Translation: CASSVVFYEQYF. The full variable domain, its missing parts supplied by reference TRBV2 and TRBJ2-7, is EPEVTQTPSHQVTQMGQEVILRCVPISNHLYFYWYRQILGQKVEFLVSFYNNEISEKSEIFDDQFSVERPDGSNFTLKIRSTKLEDSAMYFCASSVVFYEQYFGPGTRLTVT.

This chain joins TRBV3-1 (or the pseudogene TRBV3-2) and TRBJ1-1; 11 bases match TRBD1. This CDR3 is built from 16 residues. Germline CDR1 and CDR2: LGHDT and YNNKEL (reference sequence). V was pared by 0 bases and J by 1 base, with 1 base of the junction left unmatched. The CDR3 DNA sequence: TGTGCCAGCAGCCAAGAGGACAGGGGGCGGAACACTGAAGCTTTCTTT. Translating it yields CASSQEDRGRNTEAFF.

V gene TRBV19 combines with J gene TRBJ1-1; tentatively, D is TRBD1 (6 bases). Trimming pared 0 bases from V and 5 bases from J, leaving 16 bases between. The V gene's germline CDR1 is LNHDA and CDR2 SQIVND (reference sequence). The CDR3 is 16 amino acids. For the CDR3, the DNA is TGTGCCAGTAGTATAGATTCGGGGGGCCGGTGGACTGAAGCTTTCTTT. Translating gives CASSIDSGGRWTEAFF.

The chain employs TRBV5-1 and TRBJ1-6, with TRBD1 as a possible D gene (5 bases). The germline CDR1 and CDR2 sequences are SGHRS and YFSETQ. The length of the CDR3 is 16 residues. Trimming removed 5 bases at V and 0 bases at J, with 12 bases between. Here the CDR3 DNA reads TGCGCCAGCAGTTGGGACTCGAGCTCCTATAATTCACCCCTCCACTTT. Its protein is CASSWDSSSYNSPLHF.

This sequence joins TRBV2 and TRBJ2-1; 12 nucleotides align to TRBD2. Germline CDR1 is SNHLY and CDR2 is FYNNEI. The CDR3 has 16 residues. V was clipped by 4 bases and J by 4 bases; unmatched bases: 5. CDR3 sequence reads: CASSAGLAGPYNEQFF. Here the CDR3 DNA reads TGTGCCAGCAGTGCGGGACTAGCGGGTCCTTACAATGAGCAGTTCTTC.

V and J are TRBV11-2 and TRBJ1-1; D possibly corresponds to TRBD1 (5 bases). In germline, CDR1 is SGHAT, CDR2 FQNNGV. The CDR3 runs 16 residues. V lost 8 bases and J lost 2, with 21 bases in between. For the CDR3, the DNA is TGTGCCAGCTGGGCGGGACGGACTGGGAAAAACACTGAAGCTTTCTTT. Protein product: CASWAGRTGKNTEAFF.

This clone has a handful of counts. The chain is built from TRBV4-2 and TRBJ1-5, with D uncertain. V lost 6 bases to trimming and J lost 2 bases, with 11 bases between them. This CDR3 is built from 14 residues. Germline V gene lookup returns CDR1 LGHNA and CDR2 YNFKEQ. CDR3 nucleotides: TGTGCCAGCAGGGAAGGTGGGCGCAATCAGCCCCAGCATTTT. It encodes CASREGGRNQPQHF.

J is TRBJ2-7 and V is TRBV19; 10 bases map to TRBD1. Germline trimming cut 3 bases from V and 6 bases from J; bases unmatched to any gene: 8. The CDR3 has 15 amino acids. Germline loops: CDR1 LNHDA, CDR2 SQIVND (reference sequence). In DNA form, the CDR3 reads TGTGCCAGTAGTATGGGGGGGACAGGGGTCCGCGAGCAGTACTTC. It codes for CASSMGGTGVREQYF.